This T cell receptor beta chain originates from a study of technical replicates of blood from a few donors. Libraries were prepared by immunoSEQ multiplex PCR; TCRdb keeps only in-frame clonotypes and omits some of them. The sample consists of approximately 92,000 clones, around 95% of them appearing once. The sequenced material came from T cells isolated from PBMCs. This sequence originates from a human donor in good health.

CDR3 in DNA: TGTGCCAGCAGTTACTCGAGTGAGTACGAGCAGTACTTC. This translates into CASSYSSEYEQYF. The V and J genes are TRBV6-5 and TRBJ2-5; D is unclear. TRBJ2-7 matches the DNA end more closely, so the J call is doubtful. In germline, CDR1 is MNHEY, CDR2 SVGAGI. The CDR3 length is 13 residues.